Below, 14 T cell receptor beta chains from the same sample are listed, as sequenced in a study of T cell repertoires and HLA-DP antigens. No cognate antigen is known for these TCRs. Profiling relied on immunoSEQ multiplex PCR, and the TCRdb table lists in-frame clones only, not all of them. This sample has almost 90,000 clones; about 89% occur once, and the top ten carry less than 2%. Sequenced sample: CD4+ T cells from PBMCs. The origin of the receptors is a man aged 45 to 65 in good health and CMV-seronegative.

The chain joins TRBV29-1 to TRBJ1-1, with D perhaps matching TRBD1 (6 bases). The V gene's germline CDR1 is SQVTM and CDR2 ANQGSEA. The V and J ends lost 4 bases and 0 bases respectively, with 12 bases between them. The CDR3 length is 14 residues. CDR3 residues: CSVATGLMNTEAFF. In DNA form, the CDR3 reads TGCAGCGTTGCGACAGGCCTCATGAACACTGAAGCTTTCTTT.

The chain links TRBV21-1 to TRBJ2-4. TRBV21-1 is recorded as a pseudogene. This CDR3 has 17 residues. The CDR3 bases are TGTGCCAGCAGCAAAGGGCTATCCCCAAGAGCCAAAAACATTCAGTACTTC. Its translation: CASSKGLSPRAKNIQYF.

V gene TRBV10-2 combines with J gene TRBJ2-4; D possibly matches TRBD1 or TRBD2 (6 bases each). CDR1 is WSHSY, CDR2 SAAADI, per germline. The CDR3 contains 12 residues. Trimming left V 6 bases short and J 9 bases short, with 12 bases between. The DNA for the CDR3 is TGCGCCAGCAGAAGGGGGGATGGCATTCAGTACTTC. Amino acids: CASRRGDGIQYF.

This chain's CDR3 is CAIRSQRSYNEQFF. The DNA for the CDR3 is TGTGCCATCAGAAGCCAACGCTCCTACAATGAGCAGTTCTTC. The chain combines TRBV10-3 with TRBJ2-1; D not certain. Germline V gives CDR1 ENHRY, CDR2 SYGVKD. V shed 6 bases and J shed 0 bases, with 9 bases lying between them. There are 14 residues in the CDR3.

The chain carries TRBV19 and TRBJ2-7, with 7 bases matching TRBD2. The germline gives CDR1 LNHDA, CDR2 SQIVND (reference sequence). The CDR3 is 14 residues long. Trimming took 1 base from V and 3 from J; bases not matched to a gene: 3. CDR3 loop: CASSIGAGDYEQYF. The CDR3 coding sequence is TGTGCCAGTAGTATAGGTGCGGGAGACTACGAGCAGTACTTC.

The V gene is TRBV28, the J gene TRBJ2-4, with D hard to call. Germline V lookup: CDR1 MDHEN, CDR2 SYDVKM. V was clipped by 4 bases and J by 2 bases, with 9 bases between them. The CDR3 is 14 amino acids. The CDR3 nucleotides read TGTGCCAGCAGTTCCAGGACCCCCAAAAACATTCAGTACTTC. Encoded protein: CASSSRTPKNIQYF.

The gene calls are TRBV30 and TRBJ1-6, with D possibly TRBD1 on 5 matching bases. From germline, CDR1 is GTSNPN and CDR2 SVGIG (reference sequence). CDR3 size: 16 residues. The V end was cut by 5 bases, the J end by 6 bases, with 20 bases between. The CDR3 here is CAWSIPGFRGNSPLHF. The CDR3 nucleotides read TGTGCCTGGTCAATCCCAGGGTTTCGAGGTAATTCACCCCTCCACTTT.

The rearrangement joins TRBV11-2 to TRBJ1-1, with a tentative D call TRBD1 (6 bases). Per germline, CDR1 SGHAT and CDR2 FQNNGV. The CDR3 has 18 residues. V was clipped by 1 base and J by 0 bases, with 18 bases between them. CDR3 DNA sequence: TGTGCCAGCAGCTTAGTGCTGGGGGCGGGCTCTATGAACACTGAAGCTTTCTTT. It yields the protein CASSLVLGAGSMNTEAFF.

The chain links TRBV7-2 to TRBJ2-1; TRBD1 aligns across 7 bases. V dropped 4 bases and J dropped 9; count of bases not matched to a gene: 6. Germline values: CDR1 SGHTA, CDR2 FQGNSA. The CDR3 sequence is 13 residues long. CDR3: CASSSGAGGEQFF. For the CDR3, the DNA is TGTGCCAGCAGCTCCGGGGCAGGGGGTGAGCAGTTCTTC.

This clone was detected a few times. The chain carries TRBV6-6 and TRBJ2-6; D not certain. The V end was cut by 2 bases, the J end by 2 bases, with 7 bases between. Germline assignment: CDR1 MNHNY and CDR2 SVGAGI (reference sequence). CDR3 length: 15 amino acids. CDR3 in DNA: TGTGCCAGCAGTTACGTTGGAGCTGGGGCCAACGTCCTGACTTTC. Its protein is CASSYVGAGANVLTF.

The chain carries TRBV27 and TRBJ2-7, with D hard to call. The germline V and J ends were trimmed by 8 bases and 0 bases, with 14 bases remaining between them. The CDR3 totals 14 residues. In germline, CDR1 is MNHEY, CDR2 SMNVEV (reference sequence). DNA of the CDR3: TGTGCCAGCCGAAACTTTGGAAACTCCTACGAGCAGTACTTC. It translates to CASRNFGNSYEQYF.

The genes are TRBV11-1 and TRBJ1-2; no clear D gene. The CDR3 runs 14 residues. V shed 0 bases and J shed 4 bases, with 9 bases lying between them. CDR1 is SGHAT, CDR2 FQDESV, per germline (reference sequence). This CDR3 is CASSLARESYGYTF. The CDR3 region has the DNA TGTGCCAGCAGCTTAGCGCGGGAAAGCTATGGCTACACCTTC.

This chain links TRBV6-5 with TRBJ2-7, with D maybe TRBD2 (6 bases). Germline-derived CDR1 and CDR2 are MNHEY and SVGAGI. The CDR3 length is 13 residues. V was clipped by 7 bases and J by 3 bases, with 13 bases between them. CDR3 loop: CASTSGAGYEQYF. The CDR3 DNA reads TGTGCCAGCACGAGCGGAGCGGGCTACGAGCAGTACTTC.

Details on this clone: Other DNA sequences in this specimen translate into the identical CDR3. The chain uses TRBV18 and TRBJ2-5, with TRBD1 matching over 9 bases. The CDR3 has 14 residues. The V and J ends lost 3 bases and 5 bases, in that order; junction bases with no gene match: 4. Germline V CDR1 and CDR2: KGHSH, LQKENI. The CDR3 loop is CASSPGQGGETQYF. The CDR3 DNA reads TGTGCCAGCTCACCGGGACAGGGAGGCGAGACCCAGTACTTC.